Given below is one T cell receptor beta chain in context. The antigen remains unidentified. This entry is derived from a study of brain T cells in children with intractable seizures. Using immunoSEQ multiplex PCR, the repertoire was profiled, and TCRdb retains in-frame clones only, with some absent. Counted here are about 80,000 clones, 90% to 95% occurring once; the ten biggest clones make up 20% to 25%. Whole-study findings and limits: Pre-surgery blood may have been undersampled, hiding some clones.

Germline V gene lookup returns CDR1 KGHSH and CDR2 LQKENI. The V gene lost 6 bases and the J gene lost 0 bases, with 8 bases spanning the gap. The CDR3 has 13 residues. Sequencing was limited to surgery cases with top T cell transcript signatures in brain tissue. The TCR originated in a girl aged 2 to 9 with Rasmussen encephalitis and intractable seizures. V gene TRBV18 combines with J gene TRBJ1-1, with a weak D call TRBD1 (6 bases). The material was peripheral blood, obtained at surgery. Here the CDR3 DNA reads TGTGCCAGCTCCCCAGGGGTGAACACTGAAGCTTTCTTT. This codes for CASSPGVNTEAFF.